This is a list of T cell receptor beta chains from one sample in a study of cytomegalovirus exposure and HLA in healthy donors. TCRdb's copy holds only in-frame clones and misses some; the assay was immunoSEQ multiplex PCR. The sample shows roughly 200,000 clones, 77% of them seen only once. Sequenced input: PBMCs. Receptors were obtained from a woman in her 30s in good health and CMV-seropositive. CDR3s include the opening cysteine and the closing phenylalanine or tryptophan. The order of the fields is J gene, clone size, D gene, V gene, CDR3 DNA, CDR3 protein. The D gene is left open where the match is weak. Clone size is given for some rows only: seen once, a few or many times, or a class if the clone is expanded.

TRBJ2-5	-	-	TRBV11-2	TGTGCCAGCAGCCGAATCGGGGGTACCAAAGAGACCCAGTACTTC	CASSRIGGTKETQYF
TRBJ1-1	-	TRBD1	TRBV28	TGTGCCAGCAGTTACGGGCAGGGGGCTTACACTGAAGCTTTCTTT	CASSYGQGAYTEAFF
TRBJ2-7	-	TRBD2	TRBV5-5	TGTGCCAGCAGCTTGGAAGGCGGGAGGGGCTACGAGCAGTACTTC	CASSLEGGRGYEQYF
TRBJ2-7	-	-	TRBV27	TGTGCCAGCAGTGCACGCCGAAGGGGCTCCTACGAGCAGTACTTC	CASSARRRGSYEQYF
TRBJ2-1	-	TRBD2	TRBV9	TGTGCCAGCAGCTTAGGGGGGACTAGCGGAGTTGTGGGGCAGTTCTTC	CASSLGGTSGVVGQFF
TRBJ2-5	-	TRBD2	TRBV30	TGTGCCTGGAGACCCCTAGCGGGGGCGAGAGAGACCCAGTACTTC	CAWRPLAGARETQYF
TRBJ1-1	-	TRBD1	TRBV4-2	TGTGCCAGCAGCCAAGGGCCGGACAGGGGGAACACTGAAGCTTTCTTT	CASSQGPDRGNTEAFF
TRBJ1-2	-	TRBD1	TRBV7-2	TGTGCCAGCAGCTTAGGGGGCGTGGGACAGGGCTATGGCTACACCTTC	CASSLGGVGQGYGYTF
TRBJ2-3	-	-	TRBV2	TGTGCCAGCAGCGTAGGGGGTGCAGATACGCAGTATTTT	CASSVGGADTQYF
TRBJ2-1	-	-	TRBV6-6	TGTGCCAGCAGTGCCAGGGTCAGGGATGAGCAGTTCTTC	CASSARVRDEQFF
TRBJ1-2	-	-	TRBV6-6	TGTGCCAGCAGAGGAGGTATCTACTATGGCTACACCTTC	CASRGGIYYGYTF
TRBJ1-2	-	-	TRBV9	TGTGCCAGCAGCGTAGGCAGCTGGGAGGGCTACACCTTC	CASSVGSWEGYTF
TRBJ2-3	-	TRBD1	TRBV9	TGTGCCAGCAGCCGGGACAGGGGAACAGATACGCAGTATTTT	CASSRDRGTDTQYF
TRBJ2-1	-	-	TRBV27	TGTGCCAGCAGTCCTCAGGGTTTTTTGGTGTACAATGAGCAGTTCTTC	CASSPQGFLVYNEQFF
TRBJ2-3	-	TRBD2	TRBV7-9	TGTGCCACCACTCCCGGGACTAGCGGTCGGGTTAGCACAGATACGCAGTATTTT	CATTPGTSGRVSTDTQYF
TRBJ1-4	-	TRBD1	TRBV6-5	TGTGCCAGCAGTTATGAGGGACAGGGTGAAAAACTGTTTTTT	CASSYEGQGEKLFF
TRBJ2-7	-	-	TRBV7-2	TGTGCCAGCAGCCCCCGGGACTTCAGCTCCTACGAGCAGTACTTC	CASSPRDFSSYEQYF
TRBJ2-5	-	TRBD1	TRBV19	TGTGCCAGTAGTATAGCTCCTCCCCTCGACAGGGGTGGGGAGCAGTACTTC	CASSIAPPLDRGGEQYF
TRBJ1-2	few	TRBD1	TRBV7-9	TGTGCCAGCAGCCAGGGACAGATACACTATGGCTACACCTTC	CASSQGQIHYGYTF
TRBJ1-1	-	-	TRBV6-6	TGTGCCAGCAGTACGGTAGTCGAAGCTTTCTTT	CASSTVVEAFF
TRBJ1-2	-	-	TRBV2	TGTGCCAGCAGTGACGCCGCAGGGTATGGCTACACCTTC	CASSDAAGYGYTF
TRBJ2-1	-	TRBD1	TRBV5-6	TGTGCCAGCAGCCCGGGGACAGTCAATGAGCAGCTCTTC	CASSPGTVNEQLF
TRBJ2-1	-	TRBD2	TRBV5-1	TGCGCCAGCAGCGTATCCACCGGGACTAGCGGGGGGGCGTATGAGCAGTTCTTC	CASSVSTGTSGGAYEQFF
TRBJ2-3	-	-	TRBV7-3	TGTGCCAGCAGCTTAGGGCAAAGCACAGATACGCAGTATTTT	CASSLGQSTDTQYF
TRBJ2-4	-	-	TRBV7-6	TGTGCCAGCAGCCCACGTCTTTCGGGGGCCAAAAACATTCAGTACTTC	CASSPRLSGAKNIQYF
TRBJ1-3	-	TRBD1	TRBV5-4	TGTGCCAGCAGCTTGGGTGGGACAGCGTCAGGAAACACCATATATTTT	CASSLGGTASGNTIYF
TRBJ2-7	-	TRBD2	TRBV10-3	TGTGCCATCAGTTCCGGACTAGAAGAGCAGTACTTC	CAISSGLEEQYF
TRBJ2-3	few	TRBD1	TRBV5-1	TGCGCCAGCAGCATTTCACAGGGGTATGGCACAGATACGCAGTATTTT	CASSISQGYGTDTQYF
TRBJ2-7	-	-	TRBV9	TGTGCCAGCAGCGTAGATCAGGGAAGCTCCTACGAGCAGTACTTC	CASSVDQGSSYEQYF
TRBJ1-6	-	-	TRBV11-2	TGTGCCAGCAGGTCGTTACCCCGATCGGTTTATAATTCACCCCTCCACTTT	CASRSLPRSVYNSPLHF
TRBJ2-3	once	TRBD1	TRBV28	TGTGCCAGCAGCACGTATGGAGCAGGGGGCTTCACAGATACGCAGTATTTT	CASSTYGAGGFTDTQYF
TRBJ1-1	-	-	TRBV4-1	TGCGCCAGCAGCCCCGCCCGGGTGGGGCAGAACACTGAAGCTTTCTTT	CASSPARVGQNTEAFF
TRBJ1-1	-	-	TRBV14	TGTGCCAGCAGCCAACAATTGAACACTGAAGCTTTCTTT	CASSQQLNTEAFF
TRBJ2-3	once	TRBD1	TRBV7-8	TGTGCCAGCAGCCCGAGGGACAGGGAGACAGATACGCAGTATTTT	CASSPRDRETDTQYF
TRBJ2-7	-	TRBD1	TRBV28	TGTGCCAGCAGTTGGGACAGGACTTCCTACGAGCAGTACTTC	CASSWDRTSYEQYF
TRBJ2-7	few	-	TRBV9	TGTGCCAGCAGCGTAGGCCCTGGGGGGAGCCTCTCCTACGAGCAGTACTTC	CASSVGPGGSLSYEQYF
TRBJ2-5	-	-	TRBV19	TGTGCCAGTAGTCCTGGCAGCCAAGAGACCCAGTACTTC	CASSPGSQETQYF
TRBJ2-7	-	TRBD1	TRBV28	TGTGCCAGCAGTTCCTCCGGGACAGTTCTATACTACGAGCAGTACTTC	CASSSSGTVLYYEQYF
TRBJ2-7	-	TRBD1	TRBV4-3	TGCGCCAGCAGCCAAACCTTCGGACAGGACGAGCAGTACTTC	CASSQTFGQDEQYF
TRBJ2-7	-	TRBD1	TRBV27	TGTGCCAGCAGCCCTCCCGGTCCAGGGGGCTATGGGCAGTACTTC	CASSPPGPGGYGQYF
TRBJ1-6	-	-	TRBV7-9	TGTGCCAGCAGCTTAGTGCAGGGACACAATTCACCCCTCCACTTT	CASSLVQGHNSPLHF
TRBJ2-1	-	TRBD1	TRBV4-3	TGCGCCAGCAGCCCCGTCTGGACAGGGACCTACAATGAGCAGTTCTTC	CASSPVWTGTYNEQFF
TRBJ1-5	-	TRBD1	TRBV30	TGTGCCTGGAGTCCCTTACGGGACAGGGGGCTCGATCAGCCCCAGCATTTT	CAWSPLRDRGLDQPQHF
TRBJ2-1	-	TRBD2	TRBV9	TGTGCCAGCAGCGTAGGTAGCGGGGGGGCAGGATACAATGAGCAGTTCTTC	CASSVGSGGAGYNEQFF
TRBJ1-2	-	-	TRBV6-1	TGTGCCAGCAGTGGGGGGGAGTCGGGATACTTGCGCTATGGCTACACCTTC	CASSGGESGYLRYGYTF
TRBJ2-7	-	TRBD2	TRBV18	TGTGCCAGCTCACCATCCAGCGGGGGGGCCGGCGAGCAGTACTTC	CASSPSSGGAGEQYF
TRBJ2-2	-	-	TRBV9	TGTGCCAGCAGCTCTCGGGGTCCCCCCGGGGAGCTGTTTTTT	CASSSRGPPGELFF
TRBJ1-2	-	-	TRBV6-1	TGTGCCAGCAGTGAAGGAAGGAGCCATGGCTACACCTTC	CASSEGRSHGYTF
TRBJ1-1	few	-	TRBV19	TGTGCCAGTAGTATGGGCAGAGACACTGAAGCTTTCTTT	CASSMGRDTEAFF
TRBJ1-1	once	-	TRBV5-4	TGTGCCAGCAGCCCATTTGAGGCAGGGTCACTGGAAGCTTTCTTT	CASSPFEAGSLEAFF
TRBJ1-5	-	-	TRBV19	TGTGCCAGTAGTATACAGGGCCCGGGCAATCAGCCCCAGCATTTT	CASSIQGPGNQPQHF
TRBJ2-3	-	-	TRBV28	TGTGCCAGCAGTTTAAGGGCGGGACGCACAGATACGCAGTATTTT	CASSLRAGRTDTQYF
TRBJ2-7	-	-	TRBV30	TGTGCCTGGAGTGTACAGGGCGGGAGCCTCCGCGAGCAGTACTTC	CAWSVQGGSLREQYF
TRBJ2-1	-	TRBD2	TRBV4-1	TGCGCCAGCAGCCCCTCCTGGACTAGCGGCAACAATGAGCAGTTCTTC	CASSPSWTSGNNEQFF
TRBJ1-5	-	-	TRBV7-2	TGTGCCAGCGGGGGCAGGAGCAATCAGCCCCAGCATTTT	CASGGRSNQPQHF
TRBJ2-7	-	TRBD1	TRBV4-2	TGTGCCAGCAGCCTGGCCGGGACAGGGAACTCCGAGCAGTACTTC	CASSLAGTGNSEQYF
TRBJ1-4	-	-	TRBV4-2	TGTGCCAGCAGCCAAGAAACGGCAGGTACTAATGAAAAACTGTTTTTT	CASSQETAGTNEKLFF
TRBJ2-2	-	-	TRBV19	TGTGCCAGTAGTATGGTAGGGGGGGTCGGCACCGGGGAGCTGTTTTTT	CASSMVGGVGTGELFF
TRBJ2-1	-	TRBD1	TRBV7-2	TGTGCCAGCAGCCGGGACAGGGGTTCCTACAATGAGCAGTTCTTC	CASSRDRGSYNEQFF
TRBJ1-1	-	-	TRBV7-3	TGTGCCAGCAGCTTAACAGGGCAGGGATCCACTGAAGCTTTCTTT	CASSLTGQGSTEAFF